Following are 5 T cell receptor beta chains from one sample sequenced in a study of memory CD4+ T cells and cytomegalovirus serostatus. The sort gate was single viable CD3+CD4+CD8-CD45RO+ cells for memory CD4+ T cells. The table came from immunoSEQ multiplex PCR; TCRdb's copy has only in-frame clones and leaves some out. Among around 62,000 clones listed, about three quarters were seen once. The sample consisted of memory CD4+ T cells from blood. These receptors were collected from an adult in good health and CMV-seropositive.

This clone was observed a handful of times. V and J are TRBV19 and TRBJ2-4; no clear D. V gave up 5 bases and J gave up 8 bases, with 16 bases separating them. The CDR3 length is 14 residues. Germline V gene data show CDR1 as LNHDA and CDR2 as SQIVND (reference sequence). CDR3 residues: CASSPQLREDIQYF. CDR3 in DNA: TGTGCCAGTAGTCCCCAACTACGCGAAGACATTCAGTACTTC.

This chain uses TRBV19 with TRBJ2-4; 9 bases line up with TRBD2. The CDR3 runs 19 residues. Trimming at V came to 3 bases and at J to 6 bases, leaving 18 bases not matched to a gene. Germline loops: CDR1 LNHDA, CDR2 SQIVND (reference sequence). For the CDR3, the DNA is TGTGCCAGTAGTATTAAAGGGGCGGGGGGGGCCTTTGAGAGAAACATTCAGTACTTC. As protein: CASSIKGAGGAFERNIQYF.

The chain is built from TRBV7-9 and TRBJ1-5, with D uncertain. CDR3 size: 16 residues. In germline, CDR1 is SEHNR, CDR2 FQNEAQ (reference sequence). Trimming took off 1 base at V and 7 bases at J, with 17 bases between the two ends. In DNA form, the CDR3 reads TGTGCCAGCAGCTTAGTGGAGGGCCCCCGGGGACAGCCCCAGCATTTT. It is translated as CASSLVEGPRGQPQHF. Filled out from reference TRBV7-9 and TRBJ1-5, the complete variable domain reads DTGVSQNPRHKITKRGQNVTFRCDPISEHNRLYWYRQTLGQGPEFLTYFQNEAQLEKSRLLSDRFSAERPKGSFSTLEIQRTEQGDSAMYLCASSLVEGPRGQPQHFGDGTRLSIL.

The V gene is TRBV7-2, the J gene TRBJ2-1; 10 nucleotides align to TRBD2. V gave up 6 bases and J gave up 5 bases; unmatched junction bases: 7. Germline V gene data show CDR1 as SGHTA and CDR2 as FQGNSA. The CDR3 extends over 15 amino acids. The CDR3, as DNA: TGTGCCAGCAGAAAGTGGCTAGCGGGGGACAATGAGCAGTTCTTC. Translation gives CASRKWLAGDNEQFF.

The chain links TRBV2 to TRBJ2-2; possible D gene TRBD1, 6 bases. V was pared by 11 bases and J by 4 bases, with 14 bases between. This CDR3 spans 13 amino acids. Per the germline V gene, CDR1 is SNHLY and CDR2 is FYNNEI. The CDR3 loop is CAGTQGSTGELFF. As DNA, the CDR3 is TGTGCCGGTACGCAGGGGTCCACCGGGGAGCTGTTTTTT. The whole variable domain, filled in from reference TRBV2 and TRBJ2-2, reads EPEVTQTPSHQVTQMGQEVILRCVPISNHLYFYWYRQILGQKVEFLVSFYNNEISEKSEIFDDQFSVERPDGSNFTLKIRSTKLEDSAMYFCAGTQGSTGELFFGEGSRLTVL.